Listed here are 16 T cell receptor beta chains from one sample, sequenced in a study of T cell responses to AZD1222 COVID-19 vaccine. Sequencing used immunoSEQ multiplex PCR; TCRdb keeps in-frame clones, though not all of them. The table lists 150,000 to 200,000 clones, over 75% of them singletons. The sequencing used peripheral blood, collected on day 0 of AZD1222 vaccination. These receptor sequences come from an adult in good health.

CDR3 in DNA: TGCGCCAGCAGCTTGGAGGAGGGGGCGTATGGCTACACCTTC. Its protein product is CASSLEEGAYGYTF. This chain links TRBV5-1 with TRBJ1-2, with 7 positions matching TRBD1. This CDR3 comprises 14 residues. With V trimmed by 0 bases and J by 5 bases, 4 bases remained unmatched. Germline-derived CDR1 and CDR2 are SGHRS and YFSETQ.

The CDR3 sequence is CAISESEGGGTQYF. For the CDR3, the DNA is TGTGCCATCAGTGAGTCGGAGGGGGGAGGTACGCAGTATTTT. This chain joins TRBV10-3 and TRBJ2-3; perhaps D is TRBD1 or TRBD2 (6 bases each). The germline CDR1 and CDR2 sequences are ENHRY and SYGVKD. V was cut by 0 bases and J by 8 bases, with 12 bases left in between. This CDR3 contains 14 residues.

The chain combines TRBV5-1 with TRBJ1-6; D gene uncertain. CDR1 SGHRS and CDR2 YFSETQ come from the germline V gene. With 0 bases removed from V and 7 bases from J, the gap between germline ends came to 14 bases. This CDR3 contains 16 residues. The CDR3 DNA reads TGCGCCAGCAGCTTGGTGCCGAGGACCACCAATTCACCCCTCCACTTT. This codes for CASSLVPRTTNSPLHF.

The CDR3 DNA reads as TGTGCCATCAGAACGACAGGGACCGGCTACGAGCAGTACTTC. It encodes CAIRTTGTGYEQYF. The chain combines TRBV10-3 with TRBJ2-7; 7 bases line up with TRBD1. Trimming took 6 bases from V and 3 from J; bases not matched to a gene: 8. CDR3 size: 14 residues. Germline CDR1 ENHRY, CDR2 SYGVKD.

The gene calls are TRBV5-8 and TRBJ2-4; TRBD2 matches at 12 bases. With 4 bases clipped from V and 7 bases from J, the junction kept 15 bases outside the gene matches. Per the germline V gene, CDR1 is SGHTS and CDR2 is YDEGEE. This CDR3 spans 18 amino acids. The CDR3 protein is CASSPATLAGGRRNIQYF. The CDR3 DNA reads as TGTGCCAGCAGCCCCGCCACACTAGCGGGGGGCCGGCGGAACATTCAGTACTTC.

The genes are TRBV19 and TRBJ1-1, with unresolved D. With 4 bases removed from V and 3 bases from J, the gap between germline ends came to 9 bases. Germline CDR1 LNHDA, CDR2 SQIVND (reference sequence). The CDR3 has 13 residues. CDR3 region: CASSTLGYTEAFF. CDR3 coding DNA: TGTGCCAGTAGTACCCTTGGATACACTGAAGCTTTCTTT.

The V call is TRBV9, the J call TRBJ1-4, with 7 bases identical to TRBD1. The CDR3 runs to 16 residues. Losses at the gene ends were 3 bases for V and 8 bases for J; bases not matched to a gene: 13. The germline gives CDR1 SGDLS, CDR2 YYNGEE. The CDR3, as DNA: TGTGCCAGCAGCGCAGGGACAGCGAGGGGAGGGGAAAAACTGTTTTTT. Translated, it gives CASSAGTARGGEKLFF.

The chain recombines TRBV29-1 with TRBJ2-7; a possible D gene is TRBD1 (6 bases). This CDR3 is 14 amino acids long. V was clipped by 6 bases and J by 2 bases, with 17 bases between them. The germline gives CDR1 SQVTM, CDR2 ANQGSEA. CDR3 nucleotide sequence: TGCAGCGTCCGTCGCGACAGGTATCCCTACGAGCAGTACTTC. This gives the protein CSVRRDRYPYEQYF.

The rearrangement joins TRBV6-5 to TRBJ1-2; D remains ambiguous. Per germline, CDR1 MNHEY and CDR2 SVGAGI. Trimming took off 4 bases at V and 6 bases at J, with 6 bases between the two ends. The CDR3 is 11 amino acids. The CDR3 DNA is TGTGCCAGCAGTTCCCAAGATGGCTACACCTTC. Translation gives CASSSQDGYTF.

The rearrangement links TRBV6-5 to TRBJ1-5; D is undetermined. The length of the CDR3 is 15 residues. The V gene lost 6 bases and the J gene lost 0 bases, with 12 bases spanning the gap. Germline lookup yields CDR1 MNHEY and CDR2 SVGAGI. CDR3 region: CASRGIGSSNQPQHF. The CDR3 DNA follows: TGTGCCAGCAGGGGGATTGGATCTAGCAATCAGCCCCAGCATTTT.

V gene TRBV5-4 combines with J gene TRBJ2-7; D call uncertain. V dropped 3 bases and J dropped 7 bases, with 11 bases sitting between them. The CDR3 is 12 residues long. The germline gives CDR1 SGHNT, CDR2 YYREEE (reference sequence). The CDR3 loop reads CASSSSNQEQYF. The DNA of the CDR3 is TGTGCCAGCAGCTCGTCAAACCAGGAGCAGTACTTC.

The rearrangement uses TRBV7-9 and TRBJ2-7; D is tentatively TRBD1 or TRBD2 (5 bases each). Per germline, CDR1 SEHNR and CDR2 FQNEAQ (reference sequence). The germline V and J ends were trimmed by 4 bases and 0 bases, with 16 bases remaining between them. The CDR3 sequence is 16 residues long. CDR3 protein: CASSSDGTKSSYEQYF. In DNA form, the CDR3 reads TGTGCCAGCAGCTCCGATGGGACGAAAAGCTCCTACGAGCAGTACTTC.

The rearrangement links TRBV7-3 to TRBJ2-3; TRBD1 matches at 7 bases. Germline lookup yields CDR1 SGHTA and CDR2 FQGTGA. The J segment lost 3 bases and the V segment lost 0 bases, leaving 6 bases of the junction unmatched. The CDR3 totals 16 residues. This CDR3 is CASSLTGGVQTDTQYF. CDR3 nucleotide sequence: TGTGCCAGCAGCTTAACAGGGGGCGTCCAGACAGATACGCAGTATTTT.

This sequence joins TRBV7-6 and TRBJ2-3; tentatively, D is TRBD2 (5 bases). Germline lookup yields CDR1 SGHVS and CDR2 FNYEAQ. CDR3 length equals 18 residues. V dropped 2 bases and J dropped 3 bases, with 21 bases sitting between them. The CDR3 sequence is CASSLRSGIAIVTDTQYF. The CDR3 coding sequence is TGTGCCAGCAGCTTAAGGTCCGGGATAGCTATAGTTACAGATACGCAGTATTTT.

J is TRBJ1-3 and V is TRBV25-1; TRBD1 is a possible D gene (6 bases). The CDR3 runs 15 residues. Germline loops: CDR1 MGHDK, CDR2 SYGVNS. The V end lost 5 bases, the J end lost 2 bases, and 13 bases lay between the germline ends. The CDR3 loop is CASSKTGLTGNTIYF. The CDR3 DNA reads TGTGCCAGCAGTAAAACAGGGTTAACTGGAAACACCATATATTTT.

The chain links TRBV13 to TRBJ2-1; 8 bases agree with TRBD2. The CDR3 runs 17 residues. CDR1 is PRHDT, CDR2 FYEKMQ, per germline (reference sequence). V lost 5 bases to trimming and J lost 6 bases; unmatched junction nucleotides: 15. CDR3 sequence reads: CASSTLLADPPGNEQFF. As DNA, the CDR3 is TGTGCCAGCAGCACACTACTAGCGGACCCTCCGGGCAATGAGCAGTTCTTC.